These T cell receptor beta chains were read from a single sample in a study of T cell responses to AZD1222 COVID-19 vaccine. Sequencing used immunoSEQ multiplex PCR; TCRdb keeps in-frame clones, though not all of them. Of over 85,000 clones listed, about nine tenths are singletons. Sequences were derived from peripheral blood, sampled 28 days after the second AZD1222 dose. These receptors all come from an adult who received the AZD1222 COVID-19 vaccine. Both conserved end residues are part of each CDR3. The D gene is left open where the match is weak. Not all rows give a size; the values are once, few, many and, for expanded clones, a class.

v_call,d_call,clone_size,j_call,cdr3_aa,cdr3_nt
TRBV18,NA,NA,TRBJ1-2,CASSQDGNYGYTF,TGTGCCAGCTCACAGGACGGCAACTATGGCTACACCTTC
TRBV27,TRBD1,NA,TRBJ1-1,CASSFIPAGTGRTEAFF,TGTGCCAGCAGTTTTATTCCGGCCGGGACAGGGCGCACTGAAGCTTTCTTT
TRBV4-2,NA,NA,TRBJ2-7,CASSPAPGVGYEQYF,TGTGCCAGCAGCCCAGCGCCGGGGGTTGGGTACGAGCAGTACTTC
TRBV6-5,NA,once,TRBJ1-5,CASSYVGSNQPQHF,TGTGCCAGCAGTTACGTGGGGAGCAATCAGCCCCAGCATTTT
TRBV27,NA,NA,TRBJ2-1,CASGLHRWSNEQFF,TGTGCCAGCGGACTGCACAGGTGGAGCAATGAGCAGTTCTTC
TRBV7-2,TRBD2,few,TRBJ2-7,CASSLVLAGYYEQYF,TGTGCCAGCAGCTTAGTACTAGCGGGGTACTACGAGCAGTACTTC
TRBV11-2,NA,NA,TRBJ2-7,CASSPPLGDLYEQYF,TGTGCCAGCAGCCCCCCGCTAGGGGATCTCTACGAGCAGTACTTC
TRBV7-3,NA,NA,TRBJ1-6,CASSPWGDSPLHF,TGTGCCAGCAGCCCCTGGGGAGATTCACCCCTCCACTTT
TRBV23-1,NA,NA,TRBJ2-3,CASRFFPGKSTDTQYF,TGCGCCAGCAGATTTTTTCCGGGGAAAAGCACAGATACGCAGTATTTT
TRBV4-1,NA,NA,TRBJ2-2,CASSQVPGRDNTGELFF,TGCGCCAGCAGCCAAGTTCCAGGGCGCGATAACACCGGGGAGCTGTTTTTT
TRBV7-2,NA,NA,TRBJ2-3,CASSLRWDLSTDTQYF,TGTGCCAGCAGCTTGAGGTGGGACTTAAGCACAGATACGCAGTATTTT
TRBV5-1,NA,few,TRBJ1-6,CASSVGATYNSPLHF,TGCGCCAGCAGCGTGGGGGCCACCTATAATTCACCCCTCCACTTT
TRBV10-3,NA,NA,TRBJ1-2,CAIREGGYGYTF,TGTGCCATCAGGGAAGGAGGCTATGGCTACACCTTC
TRBV7-2,TRBD2,once,TRBJ2-1,CASSLATSGRGMGNEQFF,TGTGCCAGCAGCTTAGCTACTAGCGGCCGGGGGATGGGCAATGAGCAGTTCTTC
TRBV9,NA,NA,TRBJ1-5,CASSVDGNQPQHF,TGTGCCAGCAGCGTAGACGGTAATCAGCCCCAGCATTTT
TRBV5-5,NA,NA,TRBJ2-5,CASSSTETQYF,TGTGCCAGCAGCTCAACGGAGACCCAGTACTTC
TRBV4-2,TRBD1,NA,TRBJ1-2,CASSLKDRDTNYGYTF,TGTGCCAGCAGCCTCAAGGACAGGGACACTAACTATGGCTACACCTTC
TRBV5-1,TRBD1,NA,TRBJ2-7,CASTPGGPTLYEQYF,TGCGCCAGCACCCCAGGGGGTCCCACCCTCTACGAGCAGTACTTC
TRBV7-8,NA,NA,TRBJ2-7,CASSLIVGDDYEQYF,TGTGCCAGCAGCTTAATAGTTGGGGATGACTACGAGCAGTACTTC
TRBV18,NA,NA,TRBJ1-2,CASSLGNWGGYTF,TGTGCCAGCTCACTGGGAAATTGGGGTGGCTACACCTTC
TRBV15,NA,NA,TRBJ1-2,CATSRDTSYGYTF,TGTGCCACCAGCAGAGACACCTCCTATGGCTACACCTTC
TRBV6-4,NA,many,TRBJ1-1,CASKAGQRLFINTEAFF,TGTGCCAGCAAAGCGGGGCAGAGGCTCTTCATTAACACTGAAGCTTTCTTT
TRBV18,TRBD2,NA,TRBJ2-5,CASSPRSSGGPFGETQYF,TGTGCCAGCTCACCACGTTCTAGCGGGGGGCCCTTCGGGGAGACCCAGTACTTC
TRBV4-3,NA,NA,TRBJ1-1,CASSQDLRGVGTEAFF,TGCGCCAGCAGCCAAGATTTAAGGGGCGTAGGAACTGAAGCTTTCTTT
TRBV18,TRBD2,once,TRBJ2-5,CASSPGGRVQETQYF,TGTGCCAGCTCACCAGGAGGGAGGGTCCAAGAGACCCAGTACTTC
TRBV7-8,NA,NA,TRBJ1-2,CASSLNRVHYGYTF,TGTGCCAGCAGCTTAAACAGGGTCCACTATGGCTACACCTTC
TRBV11-3,NA,NA,TRBJ2-1,CASSEDGSSYNEQFF,TGTGCCAGCAGCGAAGACGGATCCTCCTACAATGAGCAGTTCTTC
TRBV7-9,NA,NA,TRBJ2-5,CASSPGIQETQYF,TGTGCCAGCAGCCCGGGGATACAAGAGACCCAGTACTTC
TRBV9,NA,NA,TRBJ1-5,CASSVEGQGPRGNQPQHF,TGTGCCAGCAGCGTAGAGGGTCAGGGGCCCAGGGGCAATCAGCCCCAGCATTTT
TRBV2,TRBD2,NA,TRBJ2-1,CASSEWRGLARNEQFF,TGTGCCAGCAGTGAGTGGAGAGGACTAGCCCGCAATGAGCAGTTCTTC
TRBV12-3/TRBV12-4,NA,NA,TRBJ1-2,CASSPRGLYGYTF,TGTGCCAGCAGTCCCCGGGGACTCTATGGCTACACCTTC
TRBV5-6,TRBD1,NA,TRBJ2-7,CASSSSKTGGFYEQYF,TGTGCCAGCAGCAGCTCCAAGACAGGGGGCTTTTACGAGCAGTACTTC
TRBV5-8,NA,once,TRBJ2-7,CASSFIQAEQYF,TGTGCCAGCAGTTTCATCCAGGCCGAGCAGTACTTC
TRBV29-1,NA,NA,TRBJ1-2,CSVAQFSTYGYTF,TGCAGCGTTGCCCAGTTTTCTACCTATGGCTACACCTTC
TRBV24-1,TRBD1,once,TRBJ1-6,CATSTGDNSPLHF,TGTGCCACCTCCACAGGGGATAATTCACCCCTCCACTTT
TRBV7-9,TRBD1,NA,TRBJ1-6,CASTPTGEGLYNSPLHF,TGTGCCAGCACCCCGACAGGGGAGGGCCTTTATAATTCACCCCTCCACTTT
TRBV9,TRBD2,NA,TRBJ2-1,CASSVVSSGEQFF,TGTGCCAGCAGCGTAGTGAGTAGCGGGGAGCAGTTCTTC
TRBV4-1,TRBD2,NA,TRBJ2-1,CASSPLAGVYNEQFF,TGCGCCAGCAGCCCCCTAGCGGGAGTATACAATGAGCAGTTCTTC
TRBV6-6,NA,NA,TRBJ2-5,CASSYSQGFEETQYF,TGTGCCAGCAGTTACTCGCAGGGGTTTGAAGAGACCCAGTACTTC
TRBV7-2,TRBD1,NA,TRBJ2-7,CASSLRTGPYEQYF,TGTGCCAGCAGCCTCAGGACAGGGCCCTACGAGCAGTACTTC
TRBV2,NA,NA,TRBJ2-3,CARKPDSTDTQYF,TGTGCCAGGAAACCGGACAGCACAGATACGCAGTATTTT
TRBV5-6,TRBD1,NA,TRBJ1-2,CASSPRGTANYGYTF,TGTGCCAGCAGCCCTAGAGGGACAGCTAACTATGGCTACACCTTC
TRBV18,TRBD1,NA,TRBJ1-2,CASSPDRVYGYTF,TGTGCCAGCTCACCGGACAGGGTCTATGGCTACACCTTC
TRBV6-6,NA,NA,TRBJ1-5,CASKARTALNQPQHF,TGTGCCAGCAAGGCCAGGACAGCCCTTAATCAGCCCCAGCATTTT
TRBV1,NA,NA,TRBJ2-1,CTSSHLAGTYNEQFF,TGCACCAGCAGCCACCTAGCGGGGACCTACAATGAGCAGTTCTTC
TRBV11-3,TRBD2,NA,TRBJ2-3,CASSSGTSGGAGTQYF,TGTGCCAGCAGCTCAGGGACTAGCGGGGGGGCCGGGACGCAGTATTTT
TRBV5-1,NA,NA,TRBJ1-4,CASRRGATNEKLFF,TGCGCCAGCAGGAGGGGAGCAACTAATGAAAAACTGTTTTTT
TRBV5-4,TRBD1,NA,TRBJ2-5,CASSLPTGGSQETQYF,TGTGCCAGCAGCTTGCCCACAGGGGGAAGCCAAGAGACCCAGTACTTC
TRBV7-2,NA,NA,TRBJ2-7,CASSLGQGTSYEQYF,TGTGCCAGCAGCTTAGGCCAGGGCACCTCCTACGAGCAGTACTTC